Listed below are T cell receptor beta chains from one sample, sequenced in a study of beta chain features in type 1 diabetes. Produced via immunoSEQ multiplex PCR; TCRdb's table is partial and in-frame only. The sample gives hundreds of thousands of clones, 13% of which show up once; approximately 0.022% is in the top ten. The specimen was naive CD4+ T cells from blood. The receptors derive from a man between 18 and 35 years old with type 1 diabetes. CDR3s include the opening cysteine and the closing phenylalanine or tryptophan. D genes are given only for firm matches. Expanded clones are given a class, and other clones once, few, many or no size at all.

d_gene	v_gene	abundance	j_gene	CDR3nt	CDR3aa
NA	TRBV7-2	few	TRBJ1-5	TGTGCCAGCAGCCCCGCGTCAGGGCGGCCCCAGCATTTT	CASSPASGRPQHF
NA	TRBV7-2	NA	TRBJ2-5	TGTGCCAGCAGCTTAAACTGGGGGGAGACCCAGTACTTC	CASSLNWGETQYF
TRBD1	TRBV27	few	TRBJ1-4	TGTGCCAGCAGTCACTTACAGGGGGCAAAACTGTTTTTT	CASSHLQGAKLFF
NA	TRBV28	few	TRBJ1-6	TGTGCCAGCCTCTTGGGGAGCCTTTCACCCCTCCACTTT	CASLLGSLSPLHF
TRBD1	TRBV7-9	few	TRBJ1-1	TGTGCCAGCAGCTCGAGAGGGGGCGCCGGGAACACTGAAGCTTTCTTT	CASSSRGGAGNTEAFF
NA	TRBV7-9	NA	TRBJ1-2	TGTGCCAGCAGCTTAAGCGGCAAGAACTATGGCTACACCTTC	CASSLSGKNYGYTF
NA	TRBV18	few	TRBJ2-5	TGTGCCAGCTCGGGGCAGGAGGAGACCCAGTACTTC	CASSGQEETQYF
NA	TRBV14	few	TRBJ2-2	TGTGCCAGCAGCCAAGAGCCCTGGGGAACCGGGGAGCTGTTTTTT	CASSQEPWGTGELFF
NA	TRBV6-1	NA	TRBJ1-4	TGTGCCAGCAGCGCGCCGGCGAATGAAAAACTGTTTTTT	CASSAPANEKLFF
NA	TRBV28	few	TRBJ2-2	TGTGCCAGCAGTAGGGCAGGGCAAGCCAACACCGGGGAGCTGTTTTTT	CASSRAGQANTGELFF
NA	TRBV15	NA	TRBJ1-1	TGTGCCACCAGCAAAATGGTACGGGGTATGAACACTGAAGCTTTCTTT	CATSKMVRGMNTEAFF
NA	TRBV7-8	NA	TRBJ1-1	TGTGCCAGCAGTGGACAGAGAGCCAACACTGAAGCTTTCTTT	CASSGQRANTEAFF
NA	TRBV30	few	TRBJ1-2	TGTGCCTGGGTGGAGGACTATGGCTACACCTTC	CAWVEDYGYTF
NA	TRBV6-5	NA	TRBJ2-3	TGTGCCAGCAGTTACTCTTATGGTGGAGATACGCAGTATTTT	CASSYSYGGDTQYF
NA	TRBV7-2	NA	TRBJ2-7	TGTGCCAGCAGCTTACTTGTGTACGAGCAGTACTTC	CASSLLVYEQYF
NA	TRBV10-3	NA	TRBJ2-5	TGTGCCATCAGTGAGTATCAGCCTCCAGAGACCCAGTACTTC	CAISEYQPPETQYF
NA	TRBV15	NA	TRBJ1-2	TGTGCCACCAGCAGAGAAACAGGGAAGGTCTATGGCTACACCTTC	CATSRETGKVYGYTF
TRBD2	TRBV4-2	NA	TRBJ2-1	TGTGCCAGCAGCCAAGTTGGCGCGGGGGGGGACAATGAGCAGTTCTTC	CASSQVGAGGDNEQFF
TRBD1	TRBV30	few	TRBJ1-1	TGTGCCTGGACATTACCGGGACAGGCGACGAACACTGAAGCTTTCTTT	CAWTLPGQATNTEAFF
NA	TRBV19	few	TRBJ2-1	TGTGCCAGTAGTATCTTTCCCGGGGTGAAGTACAATGAGCAGTTCTTC	CASSIFPGVKYNEQFF
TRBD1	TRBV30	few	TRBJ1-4	TGTGCCTGGAGTGGCGGGACAGATAATGAAAAACTGTTTTTT	CAWSGGTDNEKLFF
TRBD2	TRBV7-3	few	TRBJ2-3	TGTGCCAGCAGCTTAGGGACTAGCGGGGGGACAGATACGCAGTATTTT	CASSLGTSGGTDTQYF
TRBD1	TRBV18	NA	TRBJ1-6	TGTGCCAGCTCATCCGGACAGGGGGCTTTGGCTGGACCCCTCCACTTT	CASSSGQGALAGPLHF
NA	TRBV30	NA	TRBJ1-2	TGTGCCTGGAGTCCAGGGTCCGGCTATGGCTACACCTTC	CAWSPGSGYGYTF
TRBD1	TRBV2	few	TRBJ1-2	TGTGCCAGCACAGGGACAGTCTATGGCTACACCTTC	CASTGTVYGYTF
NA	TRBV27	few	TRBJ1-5	TGTGCCAGCAGTTTATCGAGAACAGAGGGATTTCAGCCCCAGCATTTT	CASSLSRTEGFQPQHF
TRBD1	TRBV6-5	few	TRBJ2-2	TGTGCCAGCAGTCGGACAGGGGATAACACCGGGGAGCTGTTTTTT	CASSRTGDNTGELFF
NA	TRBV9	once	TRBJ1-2	TGTGCCAGCAGCCCCTTCGGAGGTGGCTACACCTTC	CASSPFGGGYTF
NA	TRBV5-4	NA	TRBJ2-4	TGTGCCAGCAGCTTGGCCCTGGGGCAGGGCATATCAGGCATTCAGTACTTC	CASSLALGQGISGIQYF
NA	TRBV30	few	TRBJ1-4	TGTGCCTGGAAGTCGGGACTGAGGAATGAAAAACTGTTTTTT	CAWKSGLRNEKLFF
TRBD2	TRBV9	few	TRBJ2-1	TGTGCCAGCAGCGAATCCGGGACTAGCGGGGGGAGGGAGCAGTTCTTC	CASSESGTSGGREQFF